This TCR beta chain was profiled in a study of OX40 agonist ivuxolimab in advanced cancers. Study overall: Each dose-escalation patient presented with hepatocellular carcinoma, melanoma, renal cell or head and neck cancer.

TCRdb's table, derived via immunoSEQ multiplex PCR, lists solely in-frame clones and lacks some. This table has tens of thousands of clones, around 87% appearing once. With 0 bases clipped from V and 4 bases from J, the junction kept 7 bases outside the gene matches. Germline V gives CDR1 SGDLS, CDR2 YYNGEE. The CDR3 contains 15 residues. About this clone itself: What it binds is not known.

Broader study findings: Expanded clones tended on average to be more numerous among CD8+ T cells than CD4+. At doses 0.1 to 3.0 mg/kg, CD4+ and CD8+ clones expanded. Among the lowest peripheral clonal expansion occurred in 0.1-3.0 mg/kg partial responders.

Specimen: CD4+ or CD8+ T cells sorted from blood, collected in a trial of the OX40 agonist ivuxolimab. This chain joins TRBV9 and TRBJ2-7; 7 nucleotides agree with TRBD1. This sequence originates from an adult with an advanced solid tumor such as melanoma, head and neck, liver or kidney cancer. The CDR3 sequence is CASSVAGTARYEQYF. In DNA form, the CDR3 reads TGTGCCAGCAGCGTAGCCGGGACAGCCAGATACGAGCAGTACTTC.